The T cell receptor (beta chain) described here comes from a study of blood T cell repertoires in COVID-19. The CDR3 contains 14 residues. Germline-derived CDR1 and CDR2 are MNHEY and SMNVEV (reference sequence). V gave up 2 bases and J gave up 6 bases; unmatched junction bases: 5. Produced via immunoSEQ multiplex PCR; TCRdb's table is partial and in-frame only. The sample has 100,000 to 150,000 clones; nearly 90% are singletons. The rearrangement uses TRBV27 and TRBJ2-7, with 9 bases matching TRBD1. Sequencing used peripheral blood. The sequence was collected from a woman of 80 years or more with acute or convalescent COVID-19. The chain's CDR3 is CASSLGTGSVEQYF. In nucleotides, the CDR3 is TGTGCCAGCAGTTTAGGGACAGGGTCCGTCGAGCAGTACTTC.